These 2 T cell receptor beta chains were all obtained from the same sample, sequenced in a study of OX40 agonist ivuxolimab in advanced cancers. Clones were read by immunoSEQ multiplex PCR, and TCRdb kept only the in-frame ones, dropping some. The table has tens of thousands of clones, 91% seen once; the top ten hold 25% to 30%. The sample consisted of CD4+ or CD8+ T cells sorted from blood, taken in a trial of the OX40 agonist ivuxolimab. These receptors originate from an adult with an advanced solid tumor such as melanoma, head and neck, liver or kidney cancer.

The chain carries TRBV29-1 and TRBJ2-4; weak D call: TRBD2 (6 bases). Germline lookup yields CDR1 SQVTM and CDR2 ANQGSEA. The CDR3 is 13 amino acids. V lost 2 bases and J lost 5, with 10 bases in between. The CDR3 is CSVESGVQNIQYF. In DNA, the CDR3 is TGCAGCGTTGAATCGGGAGTACAAAACATTCAGTACTTC.

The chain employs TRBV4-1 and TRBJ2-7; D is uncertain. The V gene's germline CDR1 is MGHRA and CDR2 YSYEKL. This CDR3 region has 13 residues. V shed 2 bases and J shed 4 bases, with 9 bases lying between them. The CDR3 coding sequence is TGCGCCAGCAGCCAATCGGACGGATACGAGCAGTACTTC. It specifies CASSQSDGYEQYF.